This TCR beta chain was recorded in a study of cytomegalovirus exposure and HLA in healthy donors. Comment on this clone: The antigen is not known.

The J segment lost 4 bases and the V segment lost 3 bases, leaving 7 bases of the junction unmatched. Germline V gene lookup returns CDR1 SGDLS and CDR2 YYNGEE. This CDR3 has 14 amino acids. This table comes from immunoSEQ multiplex PCR, and its TCRdb copy is limited to in-frame clones, with some not included. The sample records some 240,000 clones, around 85% being singletons. General study findings and limits: Cytomegalovirus association was listed for about 170 TCR beta chains.

The sequenced material came from PBMCs. V gene TRBV9 combines with J gene TRBJ2-7; 7 positions match TRBD2. This TCR came from a woman in her thirties in good health and CMV-seropositive. CDR3 sequence: CASSAGSGLYEQYF. CDR3 bases: TGTGCCAGCAGCGCGGGTAGCGGGCTTTACGAGCAGTACTTC.